The 22 T cell receptor beta chains below were found in one sample sequenced in a study of relationships among human T cell subsets. TCR alpha and beta CDR3s were amplified from mRNA by semiquantitative ARM-PCR. In ARM-PCR, communal superprimers followed tagged nested gene-specific primers for exponential amplification. TCRdb processed the multiplex PCR reads anew with MiXCR; each CDR3 protein has one entry. Among 7,000 to 8,500 distinct CDR3 sequences, 70% were seen once, and the ten largest hold 52%. Anti-CD45RA microbeads isolated naive and transitional T cells from pooled CD4+ and CD8+ cells. The sample consisted of naive and transitional (CD45RA+) T cells sorted from blood. The receptor set was obtained from a man between 35 and 55 years old in good health.

The genes are TRBV21-1 and TRBJ1-6; the table's D gene call, TRBD1, was not cross checked with the DNA. TRBV21-1 is assigned pseudogene status. This CDR3 is built from 15 residues. This CDR3 reads CASSRVPGQNSPLHF. CDR3 nucleotide sequence: TGTGCCAGCAGTAGAGTACCGGGACAGAATTCACCCCTCCACTTT.

This clonotype was observed a few times. The CDR3 region is CASSQKREWMYEQYF. CDR3 DNA sequence: TGTGCCAGCAGTCAAAAGCGGGAATGGATGTACGAGCAGTACTTC. The chain links TRBV13 to TRBJ2-7; 7 bases align to TRBD2. Per germline, CDR1 PRHDT and CDR2 FYEKMQ (reference sequence). The V segment lost 6 bases and the J segment 4 bases; nucleotides outside the gene matches: 12. The CDR3 has 15 residues.

The genes are TRBV7-3 and TRBJ2-2; D ambiguous. Germline loops: CDR1 SGHTA, CDR2 FQGTGA. With 2 bases removed from V and 0 bases from J, the gap between germline ends came to 10 bases. The CDR3 contains 16 residues. Written as DNA, the CDR3 is TGTGCCAGCAGCTTATTAGACTTAGCGAACACCGGGGAGCTGTTTTTT. Translation gives CASSLLDLANTGELFF.

This clonotype occurred a few times. The chain couples TRBV11-2 to TRBJ2-4; either TRBD1 or TRBD2 may supply D (7 bases each). Germline V gene lookup returns CDR1 SGHAT and CDR2 FQNNGV. The length of the CDR3 is 13 residues. V dropped 6 bases and J dropped 6 bases, with 12 bases sitting between them. The CDR3 is CASRSGDRNIQYF. CDR3 bases: TGTGCCAGCAGGAGCGGGGACAGAAACATTCAGTACTTC.

V usage is TRBV5-6 and J usage is TRBJ2-5; perhaps TRBD1 as D (6 bases). V lost 0 bases and J 1 base, leaving 10 bases between the germline ends. Germline V gene lookup returns CDR1 SGHDT and CDR2 YYEEEE. CDR3 size: 15 residues. The CDR3 DNA is TGTGCCAGCAGCTTGGGGAGGACAGTCCAAGAGACCCAGTACTTC. Its translation is CASSLGRTVQETQYF.

V usage is TRBV7-9 and J usage is TRBJ2-1; D might be TRBD1 or TRBD2, each matching 6 bases. The CDR3 is made up of 16 amino acids. V was shortened by 1 base and J by 8 bases, with 18 bases between the two germline ends. The germline gives CDR1 SEHNR, CDR2 FQNEAQ (reference sequence). This chain's CDR3 is CASSLGRGYPDDEQFF. CDR3 bases: TGTGCCAGCAGCTTAGGGAGGGGGTACCCTGACGATGAGCAGTTCTTC.

This clonotype showed up just once. This chain uses TRBV11-1 with TRBJ1-1, with 7 bases fitting TRBD1. V was clipped by 5 bases and J by 0 bases; unmatched bases: 6. Germline CDR1 is SGHAT and CDR2 is FQDESV (reference sequence). The CDR3 is 15 amino acids. The CDR3 sequence: CASSTGQAMNTEAFF. CDR3 bases: TGTGCCAGCAGCACTGGACAGGCTATGAACACTGAAGCTTTCTTT. Supplemented by reference TRBV11-1 and TRBJ1-1, the full variable domain reads EAEVAQSPRYKITEKSQAVAFWCDPISGHATLYWYRQILGQGPELLVQFQDESVVDDSQLPKDRFSAERLKGVDSTLKIQPAELGDSAMYLCASSTGQAMNTEAFFGQGTRLTVV.

V gene TRBV2 combines with J gene TRBJ2-2; D unclear. Deletions cut 6 bases from V and 0 bases from J, with 14 bases between. CDR1 and CDR2 (germline): SNHLY, FYNNEI. CDR3 length: 16 amino acids. CDR3 in amino acids: CASRGIPKTNTGELFF. The CDR3 DNA sequence: TGTGCCAGCAGAGGGATCCCTAAAACGAACACCGGGGAGCTGTTTTTT.

The V call is TRBV29-1, the J call TRBJ1-1; 9 positions match TRBD1. The CDR3 consists of 14 residues. Per the germline V gene, CDR1 is SQVTM and CDR2 is ANQGSEA. J lost 2 bases, V lost 7 bases, and 8 bases had no gene match. The DNA of the CDR3 is TGCAGCGCAGCGGGACAGGGAGTAAACACTGAAGCTTTCTTT. Translating gives CSAAGQGVNTEAFF.

The genes are TRBV2 and TRBJ2-7; no reliable D call. Trimming removed 4 bases from V and 5 bases from J, with 12 bases in between. Germline V gene sequence: CDR1 SNHLY, CDR2 FYNNEI. There are 13 residues in the CDR3. CDR3 region: CASSAYSGNEQYF. The CDR3 DNA sequence: TGTGCCAGCAGTGCCTACAGTGGAAACGAGCAGTACTTC. Using reference TRBV2 and TRBJ2-7 for the parts outside the CDR3, the full variable domain is EPEVTQTPSHQVTQMGQEVILRCVPISNHLYFYWYRQILGQKVEFLVSFYNNEISEKSEIFDDQFSVERPDGSNFTLKIRSTKLEDSAMYFCASSAYSGNEQYFGPGTRLTVT.

This clonotype has just one count. The V call is TRBV1, the J call TRBJ2-6; TRBD2 reflects the table's D call only, with no check against the DNA. TRBV1 is marked as a pseudogene. The CDR3 loop spans 21 amino acids. Here the CDR3 DNA reads TGCACCAGCAGCCAAGAAGGGACTAGCGGAACCACCCTCTCTGGGGCCAACGTCCTGACTTTC. Amino acids: CTSSQEGTSGTTLSGANVLTF.

This clonotype appeared a few times. The germline gene is not matched at one end of the junction; a read error may be the cause. The genes are TRBV13 and TRBJ1-6, with 7 bases matching TRBD1. The CDR3 totals 15 residues. Germline V gene sequence: CDR1 PRHDT, CDR2 FYEKMQ (reference sequence). The CDR3: CASSRQGSGSSPLYF. The DNA of the CDR3 is TGTGCCAGCAGTCGACAGGGTTCGGGTAGTTCACCCCTCTACTTT.

This sequence joins TRBV12-3 or TRBV12-4 and TRBJ1-2; tentatively, D is TRBD1 (5 bases). V was trimmed by 2 bases and J by 2 bases, leaving 9 bases between them. This CDR3 is built from 14 residues. CDR3 sequence: CASSLNGANYGYTF. DNA for the CDR3: TGTGCCAGCAGTTTAAACGGGGCGAACTATGGCTACACCTTC.

This clonotype was picked up a small number of times. This chain links TRBV11-2 with TRBJ2-2; 11 bases fit TRBD2. The CDR3 covers 19 residues. J gave up 3 bases and V 5 bases, and 14 bases lay outside the gene matches. From germline, CDR1 is SGHAT and CDR2 FQNNGV. DNA for the CDR3: TGTGCCAGCAGCCAATCGACCCTGGGACTAGCGGCTTACACCGGGGAGCTGTTTTTT. The encoded protein is CASSQSTLGLAAYTGELFF.

This clonotype has only a few counts. This sequence joins TRBV25-1 and TRBJ2-7; D gene unclear. Germline V gene sequence: CDR1 MGHDK, CDR2 SYGVNS. There are 10 residues in the CDR3. Trimming removed 11 bases at V and 1 base at J, with 6 bases between. The CDR3 DNA follows: TGTGCCTCCAGGTCCTACGAGCAGTACTTC. It specifies CASRSYEQYF.

The chain employs TRBV11-2 and TRBJ2-7; D tentatively fits TRBD1 or TRBD2 (6 bases each). The CDR3 runs to 15 residues. The V end was cut by 0 bases, the J end by 3 bases, with 12 bases between. Germline-derived CDR1 and CDR2 are SGHAT and FQNNGV. CDR3: CASSLDTGAIYEQYF. The CDR3 nucleotides read TGTGCCAGCAGCTTAGATACGGGGGCCATCTACGAGCAGTACTTC.

The chain combines TRBV11-3 with TRBJ2-7, with 7 bases lining up with TRBD1. The junction had 3 bases not matched to a gene; V was cut back by 5 bases and J by 2 bases. The CDR3 is 13 residues long. Germline loops: CDR1 SGHNT, CDR2 YENEEA. Written as DNA, the CDR3 is TGTGCCAGCAGCCTTGACAGGGCCTACGAGCAGTACTTC. Translation gives CASSLDRAYEQYF. The whole variable domain, remainder taken from reference TRBV11-3 and TRBJ2-7, is EAGVVQSPRYKIIEKKQPVAFWCNPISGHNTLYWYLQNLGQGPELLIRYENEEAVDDSQLPKDRFSAERLKGVDSTLKIQPAELGDSAVYLCASSLDRAYEQYFGPGTRLTVT.

The table lists this clonotype with a few counts. Compared with germline, one end of the junction differs, possibly owing to a read error. The V call is TRBV28, the J call TRBJ2-7; 7 bases match TRBD1. Germline CDR1 reads MDHEN; CDR2 reads SYDVKM. The CDR3 contains 16 residues. The CDR3 DNA is TGTACCAGCAGTTTATGGGACAGCGCCAAAGGTAACGAGCAGTACTTC. This translates into CTSSLWDSAKGNEQYF.

In its sample, this clonotype was seen once. The chain is built from TRBV7-9 and TRBJ2-7, with a tentative D call TRBD2 (5 bases). V was clipped by 2 bases and J by 0 bases, with 5 bases between them. CDR3 length: 13 residues. Germline V gene sequence: CDR1 SEHNR, CDR2 FQNEAQ (reference sequence). CDR3: CASSLSGSYEQYF. The CDR3 nucleotides read TGTGCCAGCAGCTTAAGCGGCTCCTACGAGCAGTACTTC. Combining the CDR3 with reference TRBV7-9 and TRBJ2-7 gives the whole variable domain DTGVSQNPRHKITKRGQNVTFRCDPISEHNRLYWYRQTLGQGPEFLTYFQNEAQLEKSRLLSDRFSAERPKGSFSTLEIQRTEQGDSAMYLCASSLSGSYEQYFGPGTRLTVT.

V gene TRBV6-7 combines with J gene TRBJ2-7; TRBD1 aligns across 11 bases. TRBV6-7 is assigned to the ORF class and has an uncertain function. The CDR3 loop spans 14 amino acids. Trimming at V came to 6 bases and at J to 4 bases, leaving 5 bases not matched to a gene. The CDR3 DNA is TGTGCCAGCAGGCGGGACAGGGGGGGGTACGAGCAGTACTTC. Translation: CASRRDRGGYEQYF.

The chain carries TRBV5-1 and TRBJ2-1; D possibly uses TRBD1 or TRBD2 (6 bases each). Between the trimmed V and J ends, which lost 2 bases and 0 bases, there was a span of 9 bases. Per the germline V gene, CDR1 is SGHRS and CDR2 is YFSETQ. The CDR3 runs 15 residues. Here the CDR3 DNA reads TGCGCCAGCAGCTTAGGGGGGTTCTCCTACAATGAGCAGTTCTTC. Translating it yields CASSLGGFSYNEQFF.

This clonotype came up once. The rearrangement uses TRBV13 and TRBJ2-7; D unclear. From germline, CDR1 is PRHDT and CDR2 FYEKMQ (reference sequence). V was shortened by 0 bases and J by 3 bases, with 6 bases between the two germline ends. This CDR3 has 13 residues. The chain's CDR3 is CASSLGHRYEQYF. CDR3 coding DNA: TGTGCCAGCAGCTTAGGACACCGCTACGAGCAGTACTTC.